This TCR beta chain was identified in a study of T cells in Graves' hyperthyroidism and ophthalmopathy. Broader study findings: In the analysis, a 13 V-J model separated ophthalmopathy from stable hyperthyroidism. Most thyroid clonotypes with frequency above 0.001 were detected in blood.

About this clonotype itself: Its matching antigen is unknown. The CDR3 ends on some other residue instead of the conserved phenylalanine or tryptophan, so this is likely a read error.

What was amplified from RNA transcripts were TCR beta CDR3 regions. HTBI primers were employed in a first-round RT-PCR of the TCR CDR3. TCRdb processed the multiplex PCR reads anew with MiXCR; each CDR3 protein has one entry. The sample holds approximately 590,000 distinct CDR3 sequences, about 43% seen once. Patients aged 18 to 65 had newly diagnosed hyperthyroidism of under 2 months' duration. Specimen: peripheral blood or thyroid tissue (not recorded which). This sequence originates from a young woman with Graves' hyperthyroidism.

This CDR3 is CASIPAQRRTEAFL. The CDR3 nucleotides are TGTGCCAGCATTCCGGCCCAGAGGCGGACTGAAGCTTTCCTT. The gene calls are TRBV7-4 and TRBJ1-1; D is unclear. V gave up 7 bases and J gave up 5 bases, with 17 bases separating them. Germline CDR1 and CDR2: SGHVT and SQSDAQ. This CDR3 has 14 amino acids.